Shown below are 13 T cell receptor beta chains from a single sample sequenced in a study of vaccination effects on CD4 cells after COVID-19. Only in-frame clones appear in the TCRdb table, and some are missing; sequencing was by immunoSEQ multiplex PCR. The sample has about 69,000 clones, around two thirds seen once. For these receptors, no antigen is known. With the ViraFEST assay, the study expanded antigen-specific CD4+ T cells using viral peptide pools, then sequenced them. The culture ran for roughly 10 days before CD4+ T cells were isolated. Either the mRNA-1273 or the BNT162b2 vaccine was given to participants as two doses. The sample consisted of CD4+ T cells from PBMCs cultured with HCoV-229E spike peptides, taken after COVID-19 vaccination. All receptors derive from a human donor who received a COVID-19 vaccine.

The genes are TRBV5-8 and TRBJ2-2; D is unclear. This CDR3 is built from 14 residues. The V end lost 1 base, the J end lost 1 base, and 5 bases lay between the germline ends. Germline-derived CDR1 and CDR2 are SGHTS and YDEGEE. CDR3 bases: TGTGCCAGCAGCTTGTCACGGAACACCGGGGAGCTGTTTTTT. Its protein product is CASSLSRNTGELFF.

The V and J genes are TRBV5-1 and TRBJ2-7; 7 positions match TRBD1. CDR1 is SGHRS and CDR2 is YFSETQ in the germline V gene. J lost 3 bases, V lost 2 bases, and 5 bases had no gene match. The CDR3 spans 14 residues. CDR3 loop: CASSLQGKDYEQYV. In nucleotides, the CDR3 is TGCGCCAGCAGCTTACAGGGGAAGGACTACGAGCAGTACGTC.

The genes are TRBV12-2 and TRBJ1-4. TRBV12-2 is shown as a pseudogene. The CDR3 length is 16 residues. In nucleotides, the CDR3 is TGTGCAAGTCGCTGGGGTAATGGGAAGGTTTGTGAAAAACTGTTTTTT. Residues: CASRWGNGKVCEKLFF.

This clone occurred a few times. The J gene is TRBJ1-1, the V gene TRBV7-3, with D perhaps TRBD1 (5 bases). The germline V gene encodes CDR1 SGHTA and CDR2 FQGTGA. Trimming pared 0 bases from V and 5 bases from J, leaving 10 bases between. The CDR3 is 14 amino acids. The CDR3 bases are TGTGCCAGCAGCTTAACTCCAGGGTTTACTGAAGCTTTCTTT. Translating gives CASSLTPGFTEAFF.

This clone has only a few counts. The V call is TRBV7-3, the J call TRBJ1-1; D not certain. This CDR3 has 13 amino acids. Germline V gene sequence: CDR1 SGHTA, CDR2 FQGTGA. Between the trimmed V and J ends, which lost 2 bases and 4 bases, there was a span of 8 bases. CDR3 sequence: CASSLSLSTEAFF. The CDR3 DNA sequence: TGTGCCAGCAGCTTATCTCTGAGCACTGAAGCTTTCTTT.

This rearrangement joins TRBV3-1 (or the pseudogene TRBV3-2) to TRBJ1-2, with D tentatively TRBD1 (6 bases). V lost 2 bases and J 8 bases, leaving 18 bases between the germline ends. The CDR3 has 15 amino acids. Germline CDR1 LGHDT, CDR2 YNNKEL (reference sequence). As DNA, the CDR3 is TGTGCCAGCAGCCAATGGGACACGGCCGGGGAGGGCTACACCTTC. It yields the protein CASSQWDTAGEGYTF.

The CDR3 DNA reads as TGCGCCAGCAGCACCGGACAGGGGGCTTGGTATGGCTACACCTTC. It specifies CASSTGQGAWYGYTF. V usage is TRBV5-1 and J usage is TRBJ1-2; the match to TRBD1 covers 11 bases. The CDR3 runs to 15 residues. The V gene's germline CDR1 is SGHRS and CDR2 YFSETQ. The V and J ends lost 4 bases and 5 bases, in that order; junction bases with no gene match: 7.

The J gene is TRBJ2-6, the V gene TRBV5-5; the D is unclear. The germline V and J ends were trimmed by 1 base and 0 bases, with 8 bases remaining between them. Looked up from germline, CDR1 is SGHKS and CDR2 is YYEKEE (reference sequence). CDR3 length equals 16 residues. The CDR3 DNA reads TGTGCCAGCAGCTTGTTTGTAGTCTCTGGGGCCAACGTCCTGACTTTC. Translating gives CASSLFVVSGANVLTF.

This chain uses TRBV11-2 with TRBJ2-7; the D is unclear. CDR3 length: 11 residues. CDR1 and CDR2 from the germline V gene are SGHAT and FQNNGV. This CDR3 is CASSVDYEQYV. The CDR3 bases are TGTGCCAGCAGCGTAGATTACGAGCAGTACGTC.

V and J are TRBV9 and TRBJ2-3; D unresolved. V was trimmed by 4 bases and J by 1 base, leaving 16 bases between them. CDR1 is SGDLS, CDR2 YYNGEE, per germline. The CDR3 consists of 16 residues. This CDR3 is CASSTNRVAGTDTQYF. In DNA, the CDR3 is TGTGCCAGCAGCACCAATCGGGTCGCCGGCACAGATACGCAGTATTTT.

This clone came up a few times. V usage is TRBV14 and J usage is TRBJ1-2; D unresolved. Trimming removed 3 bases at V and 0 bases at J, with 5 bases between. The germline V gene encodes CDR1 SGHDN and CDR2 FVKESK. The CDR3 is 13 amino acids. The CDR3: CASSQHPNYGYTF. CDR3 DNA: TGTGCCAGCAGCCAGCACCCTAACTATGGCTACACCTTC. The whole variable domain, remainder taken from reference TRBV14 and TRBJ1-2, is EAGVTQFPSHSVIEKGQTVTLRCDPISGHDNLYWYRRVMGKEIKFLLHFVKESKQDESGMPNNRFLAERTGGTYSTLKVQPAELEDSGVYFCASSQHPNYGYTFGSGTRLTVV.

This clone was seen a handful of times. This chain joins TRBV6-4 and TRBJ1-2; D is perhaps TRBD1 (6 bases). The germline CDR1 and CDR2 sequences are MRHNA and SNTAGT. The V and J ends lost 6 bases and 4 bases respectively, with 18 bases between them. The CDR3 consists of 15 residues. CDR3 in amino acids: CASRLRGTQGYGYTF. CDR3 sequence (DNA): TGTGCCAGCAGATTACGCGGGACACAGGGCTATGGCTACACCTTC.

This chain joins TRBV18 and TRBJ1-1, with D unclear. The CDR3 length is 13 residues. Per the germline V gene, CDR1 is KGHSH and CDR2 is LQKENI. V was trimmed by 8 bases and J by 3 bases, leaving 13 bases between them. The chain's CDR3 is CASRVGRDTEAFF. CDR3 coding DNA: TGTGCCAGCCGGGTGGGGAGGGACACTGAAGCTTTCTTT.